This is a list of T cell receptor beta chains from one sample in a study of cytomegalovirus exposure and HLA in healthy donors. TCRdb keeps only in-frame clones here, not all; method: immunoSEQ multiplex PCR. The data hold a few hundred thousand clones, with 80% to 90% observed a single time. The sample consisted of PBMCs. These receptors all come from a woman between 18 and 29 years old in good health and CMV-seronegative. Each CDR3 is given with its conserved first and last residue. The D gene is left open where the match is weak. Only some rows state a clone size, as once, few, many or a class for expanded clones.

d_gene	v_gene	abundance	j_gene	CDR3aa	CDR3nt
-	TRBV29-1	-	TRBJ2-2	CSVEEQAAYTGELFF	TGCAGCGTTGAAGAACAGGCCGCATACACCGGGGAGCTGTTTTTT
-	TRBV9	-	TRBJ2-4	CASSVTLAKNIQYF	TGTGCCAGCAGCGTGACTCTAGCCAAAAACATTCAGTACTTC
TRBD1	TRBV6-6	-	TRBJ1-2	CASSYWTGGAYGYTF	TGTGCCAGCAGTTACTGGACAGGGGGAGCCTATGGCTACACCTTC
TRBD2	TRBV2	once	TRBJ2-1	CASSERSGLADYNEQFF	TGTGCCAGCAGTGAGAGGTCGGGACTAGCGGACTACAATGAGCAGTTCTTC
-	TRBV27	few	TRBJ2-7	CASIPGVGAGEQYF	TGTGCCAGCATCCCGGGGGTAGGGGCAGGGGAGCAGTACTTC
TRBD1	TRBV29-1	-	TRBJ1-1	CSAKDRLFLNTEAFF	TGCAGCGCTAAGGACAGGTTATTCTTGAACACTGAAGCTTTCTTT
-	TRBV6-1	-	TRBJ2-3	CASSEWGRLGGTQYF	TGTGCCAGCAGTGAGTGGGGGCGGCTGGGGGGGACGCAGTATTTT
TRBD1	TRBV7-2	-	TRBJ1-1	CASRITGVNTEAFF	TGTGCCAGCAGGATTACAGGGGTCAACACTGAAGCTTTCTTT
-	TRBV7-3	few	TRBJ2-5	CASSLGQQETQYF	TGTGCCAGCAGCTTAGGACAGCAAGAGACCCAGTACTTC
TRBD1	TRBV7-2	-	TRBJ2-7	CASGTGGRNEQYF	TGTGCCAGCGGGACAGGGGGGAGGAACGAGCAGTACTTC
TRBD2	TRBV19	-	TRBJ2-7	CASSWRGGLDEQYF	TGTGCCAGTAGTTGGCGGGGGGGCCTAGACGAGCAGTACTTC
-	TRBV5-4	-	TRBJ2-6	CASSLPSGANVLTF	TGTGCCAGCAGCCTTCCAAGCGGGGCCAACGTCCTGACTTTC
TRBD1	TRBV5-1	-	TRBJ2-3	CASSRGPGQGASATDTQYF	TGCGCCAGCAGCCGCGGGCCGGGACAGGGGGCGAGTGCGACAGATACGCAGTATTTT
-	TRBV6-4	-	TRBJ1-1	CASRGDRLSTEAFF	TGTGCCAGCAGGGGCGACAGGCTTAGCACTGAAGCTTTCTTT
TRBD2	TRBV5-4	-	TRBJ2-3	CASSLGLAGGPNTQYF	TGTGCCAGCAGCTTGGGACTAGCGGGAGGGCCGAATACGCAGTATTTT
TRBD1	TRBV30	-	TRBJ1-4	CAWSGQGDVEKLFF	TGTGCCTGGAGTGGACAGGGGGATGTTGAAAAACTGTTTTTT
-	TRBV13	few	TRBJ1-2	CASSPLRGGDDYGYTF	TGTGCCAGCAGCCCCCTCAGGGGAGGGGATGACTATGGCTACACCTTC
-	TRBV27	-	TRBJ2-7	CASSRPGFGDEQYF	TGTGCCAGCAGTCGTCCGGGGTTTGGAGACGAGCAGTACTTC
-	TRBV5-1	-	TRBJ2-7	CASSLERGGRAEQYF	TGCGCCAGCAGCTTGGAAAGGGGCGGTCGAGCCGAGCAGTACTTC
-	TRBV7-9	-	TRBJ1-1	CASSLAGGKGAFF	TGTGCCAGCAGCTTAGCTGGGGGCAAGGGGGCTTTCTTT
-	TRBV18	-	TRBJ2-1	CASSPPPLAGNEQFF	TGTGCCAGCTCACCACCCCCGTTGGCGGGGAATGAGCAGTTCTTC
-	TRBV10-3	-	TRBJ2-1	CAITPKSTNEQFF	TGTGCCATCACCCCGAAAAGCACCAATGAGCAGTTCTTC
-	TRBV9	-	TRBJ2-5	CASSVQGGARETQYF	TGTGCCAGCAGCGTCCAGGGTGGCGCGAGGGAGACCCAGTACTTC
TRBD1	TRBV30	-	TRBJ2-2	CARRDRGTGELFF	TGTGCCAGGAGGGACAGGGGGACCGGGGAGCTGTTTTTT
TRBD2	TRBV27	-	TRBJ2-1	CASRHGTSGNNEQFF	TGTGCCAGCAGACACGGGACTAGCGGTAACAATGAGCAGTTCTTC
-	TRBV27	few	TRBJ1-6	CASSKSDSPLHF	TGTGCCAGCAGTAAATCGGATTCACCCCTCCACTTT
-	TRBV4-1	-	TRBJ2-2	CASSQDNRANTGELFF	TGCGCCAGCAGCCAAGATAACAGGGCGAACACCGGGGAGCTGTTTTTT